The subject of this entry is one T cell receptor (beta chain). The treatment was: 19 received Ad26.COV2.S at low or high dose, single or two shots; about five received placebo; per-sample allocation not given. Sampling was done on day 63 after the first vaccine or placebo injection. The assay was immunoSEQ multiplex PCR, and TCRdb's table has in-frame clones only and misses some. The sample lists 400,000 to 450,000 clones, roughly 90% seen once, with around 1.7% in the top ten. The data were obtained in a study of Ad26.COV2.S vaccination and SARS-CoV-2 variants. Background on the study: In the study, Ad26.COV2.S was injected intramuscularly once, or twice 56 days apart.

The ends were cut back, 1 base at V and 3 bases at J, with 17 bases in the middle. The CDR3 has 17 amino acids. Germline V gives CDR1 LGHNA, CDR2 YSLEER. Specimen: peripheral blood, collected in a trial of Ad26.COV2.S vaccine versus placebo. This sequence was found in a person between 18 and 60 years old who received the Ad26.COV2.S COVID-19 vaccine or a placebo. J is TRBJ2-3 and V is TRBV4-3, with D perhaps TRBD2 (6 bases). The CDR3 region is CASSQANSGGGTDTQYF. DNA for the CDR3: TGCGCCAGCAGCCAAGCAAACTCCGGGGGTGGGACAGATACGCAGTATTTT.